A selection of T cell receptor beta chains follows, all from one sample in a study of shared clonotypes between healthy human individuals. Only in-frame clones appear in the TCRdb table, and some are missing; sequencing was by immunoSEQ multiplex PCR. Of around 510,000 clones listed, roughly 95% are singletons. The sequenced sample was naive CD4+ T cells sorted from blood. All receptors come from a woman in her thirties in good health. CDR3s include the opening cysteine and the closing phenylalanine or tryptophan. Each record gives: CDR3 protein, CDR3 DNA, J gene, clone size, V gene, D gene. A D gene is named only where the DNA matches it firmly. Clone size is shown for a subset of rows, as once, few, many or a class of expanded clone.

CASSRVAGMNTGELFF | TGTGCCAGCAGCCGTGTAGCGGGGATGAACACCGGGGAGCTGTTTTTT | TRBJ2-2 | . | TRBV11-2 | TRBD2
CASSLDGGTEAFF | TGTGCCAGCAGCTTAGACGGGGGAACTGAAGCTTTCTTT | TRBJ1-1 | . | TRBV7-9 | .
CASSPQESSGNTIYF | TGTGCCAGCTCACCACAGGAGAGCTCTGGAAACACCATATATTTT | TRBJ1-3 | . | TRBV18 | .
CASSYSGQGYNEQFF | TGTGCCAGCAGTTACTCCGGACAGGGCTACAATGAGCAGTTCTTC | TRBJ2-1 | . | TRBV6-6 | TRBD1
CASSLVTGGFWDEQFF | TGCGCCAGCAGCTTGGTAACAGGGGGGTTCTGGGATGAGCAGTTCTTC | TRBJ2-1 | once | TRBV5-1 | TRBD1
CASSSWTGVNTEAFF | TGTGCCAGCAGCTCCTGGACAGGCGTGAACACTGAAGCTTTCTTT | TRBJ1-1 | . | TRBV11-2 | TRBD1
CAWSGSNYGYTF | TGTGCCTGGAGTGGTAGTAACTATGGCTACACCTTC | TRBJ1-2 | few | TRBV30 | .
CASSLQGARNEKLFF | TGTGCCAGCAGTCTACAGGGGGCGCGGAATGAAAAACTGTTTTTT | TRBJ1-4 | . | TRBV6-6 | TRBD1
CASSPGLAGVEQYF | TGTGCCAGCAGCCCAGGACTAGCGGGAGTCGAGCAGTACTTC | TRBJ2-7 | . | TRBV7-3 | TRBD2
CSVGQGGQPQHF | TGCAGCGTAGGACAGGGAGGTCAGCCCCAGCATTTT | TRBJ1-5 | once | TRBV29-1 | TRBD1
CASSLQGPSGRYNEQFF | TGTGCCAGCAGCTTACAGGGCCCTAGCGGGCGATACAATGAGCAGTTCTTC | TRBJ2-1 | . | TRBV7-9 | TRBD2
CASSRGRTDQPQHF | TGTGCCAGCTCACGTGGCCGGACCGATCAGCCCCAGCATTTT | TRBJ1-5 | . | TRBV18 | .
CASSTGRATAEAFF | TGTGCCAGCAGTACGGGGAGGGCGACGGCTGAAGCTTTCTTT | TRBJ1-1 | . | TRBV28 | .
CASSHTRESLSYNEQFF | TGTGCCAGCAGCCACACCCGGGAGTCGCTCTCCTACAATGAGCAGTTCTTC | TRBJ2-1 | . | TRBV4-2 | .